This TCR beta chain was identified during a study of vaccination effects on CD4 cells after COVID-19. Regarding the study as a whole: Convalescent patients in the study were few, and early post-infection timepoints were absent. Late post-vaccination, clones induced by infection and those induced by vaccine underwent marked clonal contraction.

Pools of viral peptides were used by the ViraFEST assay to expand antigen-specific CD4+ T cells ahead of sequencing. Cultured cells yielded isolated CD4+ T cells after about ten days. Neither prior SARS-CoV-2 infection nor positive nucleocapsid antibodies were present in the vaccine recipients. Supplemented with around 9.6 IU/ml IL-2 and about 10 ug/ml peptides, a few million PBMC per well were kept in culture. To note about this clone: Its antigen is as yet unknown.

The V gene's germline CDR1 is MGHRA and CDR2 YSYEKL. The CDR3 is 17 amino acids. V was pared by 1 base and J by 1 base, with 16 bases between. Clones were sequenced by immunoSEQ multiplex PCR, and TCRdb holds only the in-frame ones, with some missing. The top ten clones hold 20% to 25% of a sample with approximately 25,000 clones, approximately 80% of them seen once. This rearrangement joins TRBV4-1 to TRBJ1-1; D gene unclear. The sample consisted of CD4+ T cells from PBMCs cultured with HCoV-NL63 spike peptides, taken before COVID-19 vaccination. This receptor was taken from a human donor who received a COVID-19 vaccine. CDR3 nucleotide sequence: TGCGCCAGCAGCCAAGGAAGGGCGGCACTTCAGAACACTGAAGCTTTCTTT. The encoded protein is CASSQGRAALQNTEAFF.